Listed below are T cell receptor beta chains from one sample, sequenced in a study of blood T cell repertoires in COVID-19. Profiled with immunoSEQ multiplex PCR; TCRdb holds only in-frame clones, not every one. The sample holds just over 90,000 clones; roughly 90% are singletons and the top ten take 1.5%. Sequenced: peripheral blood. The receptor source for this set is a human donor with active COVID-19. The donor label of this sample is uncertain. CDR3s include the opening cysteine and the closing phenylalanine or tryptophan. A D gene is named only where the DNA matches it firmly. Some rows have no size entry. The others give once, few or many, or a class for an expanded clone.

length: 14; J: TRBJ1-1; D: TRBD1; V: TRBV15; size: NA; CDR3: CATSRGTGGTEAFF; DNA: TGTGCCACCAGCAGAGGGACAGGAGGGACTGAAGCTTTCTTT
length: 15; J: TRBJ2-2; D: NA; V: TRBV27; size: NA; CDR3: CASSPRSIATGELFF; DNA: TGTGCCAGCAGCCCCCGGTCGATCGCCACCGGGGAGCTGTTTTTT
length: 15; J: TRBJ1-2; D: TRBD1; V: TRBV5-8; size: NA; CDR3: CASSLADRVIYGYTF; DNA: TGTGCCAGCAGCTTGGCGGACAGGGTCATTTATGGCTACACCTTC
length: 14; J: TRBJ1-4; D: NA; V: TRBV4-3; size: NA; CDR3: CASSQGGGNEKLFF; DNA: TGCGCCAGCAGCCAAGGAGGAGGGAACGAAAAACTGTTTTTT
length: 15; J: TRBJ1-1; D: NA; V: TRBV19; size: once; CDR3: CASPPPGLPNTEAFF; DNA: TGTGCCAGTCCGCCTCCGGGACTACCGAACACTGAAGCTTTCTTT
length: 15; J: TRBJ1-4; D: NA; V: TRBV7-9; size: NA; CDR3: CASSLVPRQNEKLFF; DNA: TGTGCCAGCAGCTTAGTCCCCAGGCAAAATGAAAAACTGTTTTTT
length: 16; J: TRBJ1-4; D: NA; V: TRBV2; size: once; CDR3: CASSASNRATNEKLFF; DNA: TGTGCCAGCAGTGCCTCAAATCGAGCAACTAATGAAAAACTGTTTTTT
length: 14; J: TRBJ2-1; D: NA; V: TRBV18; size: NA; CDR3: CASSSRSSYNEQFF; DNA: TGTGCCAGCTCCTCCCGGAGCTCCTACAATGAGCAGTTCTTC
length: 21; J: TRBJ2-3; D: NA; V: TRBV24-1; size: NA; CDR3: CATSDFPIFVSIGEDGDTQYF; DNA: TGTGCCACCAGTGATTTCCCCATCTTTGTTAGTATAGGGGAGGATGGAGATACGCAGTATTTT
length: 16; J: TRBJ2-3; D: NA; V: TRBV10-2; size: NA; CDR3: CASSEGTVLSTDTQYF; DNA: TGCGCCAGCAGTGAGGGGACTGTCCTTAGCACAGATACGCAGTATTTT
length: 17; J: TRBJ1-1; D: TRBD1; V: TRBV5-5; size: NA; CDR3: CASSLKGQTGGNTEAFF; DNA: TGTGCCAGCAGCCTAAAGGGGCAAACAGGGGGGAACACTGAAGCTTTCTTT
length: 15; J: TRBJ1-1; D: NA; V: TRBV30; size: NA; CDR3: CAWSVRRTANTEAFF; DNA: TGTGCCTGGAGTGTAAGGAGGACAGCCAACACTGAAGCTTTCTTT
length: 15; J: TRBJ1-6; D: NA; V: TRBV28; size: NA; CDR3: CASSYPTGVSSPLHF; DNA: TGTGCCAGCAGTTACCCGACAGGCGTTAGTTCACCCCTCCACTTT
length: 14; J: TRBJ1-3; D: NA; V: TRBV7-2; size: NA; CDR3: CASSLGLAGNTIYF; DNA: TGTGCCAGCAGCTTGGGGCTAGCTGGAAACACCATATATTTT